This entry lists 22 T cell receptor beta chains sequenced from one sample in a study of blood T cell repertoires in COVID-19. Sequencing was performed with immunoSEQ multiplex PCR; in TCRdb, only in-frame clones are kept and a portion is missing. The profile shows some 56,000 clones, 80% to 85% of them singletons. The material sequenced was peripheral blood. The receptors come from a woman at least 80 years old with active or convalescent COVID-19.

The gene calls are TRBV6-5 and TRBJ1-5; 8 nucleotides agree with TRBD1. Trimming at V came to 6 bases and at J to 2 bases, leaving 6 bases not matched to a gene. This CDR3 is 15 amino acids long. Germline V gives CDR1 MNHEY, CDR2 SVGAGI. CDR3 region: CASRGGQGGNQPQHF. CDR3 in DNA: TGTGCCAGCAGGGGTGGACAGGGTGGCAATCAGCCCCAGCATTTT.

A word on this clone: The sample has other DNA sequences that encode this CDR3 too. The rearrangement uses TRBV3-1 (or the pseudogene TRBV3-2) and TRBJ2-7, with D possibly TRBD2 on 7 matching bases. The CDR3 spans 14 residues. Trimming cost V 0 bases and J 2 bases, with 8 bases left between them. Germline V gene sequence: CDR1 LGHDT, CDR2 YNNKEL (reference sequence). The CDR3 loop reads CASSQDGGPYEQYF. The CDR3, as DNA: TGTGCCAGCAGCCAAGACGGGGGGCCCTACGAGCAGTACTTC.

The genes are TRBV2 and TRBJ1-4; tentatively, D is TRBD1 (6 bases). The V gene's germline CDR1 is SNHLY and CDR2 FYNNEI. This CDR3 is 15 amino acids long. Trimming shortened V by 8 bases and J by 7 bases, and 20 bases separated the two germline ends. The CDR3 region is CASVTPDSAGEKLFF. In DNA form, the CDR3 reads TGTGCCAGCGTGACTCCGGACAGCGCTGGTGAAAAACTGTTTTTT. Complete variable domain (other parts from reference TRBV2 and TRBJ1-4): EPEVTQTPSHQVTQMGQEVILRCVPISNHLYFYWYRQILGQKVEFLVSFYNNEISEKSEIFDDQFSVERPDGSNFTLKIRSTKLEDSAMYFCASVTPDSAGEKLFFGSGTQLSVL.

The gene calls are TRBV7-9 and TRBJ2-7, with TRBD1 matching 7 bases. Germline V lookup: CDR1 SEHNR, CDR2 FQNEAQ (reference sequence). This CDR3 spans 14 amino acids. J lost 4 bases, V lost 5 bases, and 8 bases had no gene match. CDR3 nucleotides: TGTGCCAGCAGCCCGACGGGACAGAGTTACGAGCAGTACTTC. Its protein is CASSPTGQSYEQYF.

The CDR3 sequence is CASSLSIHTEAFF. The CDR3 DNA follows: TGCGCCAGCAGCTTGTCCATTCACACTGAAGCTTTCTTT. The chain is built from TRBV5-1 and TRBJ1-1; D is unclear. V lost 1 base to trimming and J lost 3 bases, with 7 bases between them. The CDR3 loop spans 13 amino acids. CDR1 is SGHRS, CDR2 YFSETQ, per germline.

This chain connects TRBV19 to TRBJ2-3, with D tentatively TRBD1 (6 bases). V lost 0 bases to trimming and J lost 10 bases, with 14 bases between them. The germline V gene has CDR1 LNHDA and CDR2 SQIVND (reference sequence). The CDR3 length is 14 residues. Written as DNA, the CDR3 is TGTGCCAGTAGTATAGATTGGACAGAAAACTCGCAGTATTTT. Amino acid sequence: CASSIDWTENSQYF.

This clone appeared a few times. The rearrangement uses TRBV7-6 and TRBJ2-7, with TRBD1 matching over 10 bases. The CDR3 contains 15 residues. V trimming: 2 bases; J trimming: 2 bases; junction bases outside the gene matches: 3. Germline V gene sequence: CDR1 SGHVS, CDR2 FNYEAQ. DNA for the CDR3: TGTGCCAGCAGCTTAAGAGGGACAGGGGCCTACGAGCAGTACTTC. It encodes CASSLRGTGAYEQYF.

This chain uses TRBV11-2 with TRBJ1-2; 7 positions match TRBD1. Trimming at V came to 5 bases and at J to 1 base, leaving 7 bases not matched to a gene. Germline loops: CDR1 SGHAT, CDR2 FQNNGV. This CDR3 has 15 amino acids. Written as DNA, the CDR3 is TGTGCCAGCAGCCCCGCGCCAGGGGGTAACTATGGCTACACCTTC. It codes for CASSPAPGGNYGYTF. The whole variable domain, filled in from reference TRBV11-2 and TRBJ1-2, reads EAGVAQSPRYKIIEKRQSVAFWCNPISGHATLYWYQQILGQGPKLLIQFQNNGVVDDSQLPKDRFSAERLKGVDSTLKIQPAKLEDSAVYLCASSPAPGGNYGYTFGSGTRLTVV.

J is TRBJ2-7 and V is TRBV18; no definite D call. From germline, CDR1 is KGHSH and CDR2 LQKENI. This CDR3 contains 15 residues. Trimming cost V 0 bases and J 6 bases, with 15 bases left between them. The chain's CDR3 is CASSPPQVPYGEQYF. Here the CDR3 DNA reads TGTGCCAGCTCACCACCCCAGGTCCCCTACGGCGAGCAGTACTTC.

V gene TRBV7-2 combines with J gene TRBJ2-7; 12 bases line up with TRBD2. The CDR3 covers 16 residues. Trimming cost V 5 bases and J 5 bases; bases outside gene matches: 10. CDR1 and CDR2 (germline): SGHTA, FQGNSA. The CDR3 loop is CASSRPSGGVSDEQYF. The CDR3 DNA reads TGTGCCAGCAGCCGCCCTAGCGGGGGGGTGAGCGACGAGCAGTACTTC. The entire variable domain, with the rest obtained from reference TRBV7-2 and TRBJ2-7, is as follows: GAGVSQSPSNKVTEKGKDVELRCDPISGHTALYWYRQSLGQGLEFLIYFQGNSAPDKSGLPSDRFSAERTGGSVSTLTIQRTQQEDSAVYLCASSRPSGGVSDEQYFGPGTRLTVT.

This clone was counted ten times or more. J is TRBJ2-1 and V is TRBV7-9, with D uncertain. This CDR3 region has 12 residues. Trimming took 2 bases from V and 6 from J, leaving 5 bases between them. CDR1 and CDR2 (germline): SEHNR, FQNEAQ (reference sequence). Here the CDR3 DNA reads TGTGCCAGCAGCTTAAGCTCCAATGAGCAGTTCTTC. Protein: CASSLSSNEQFF.

The chain links TRBV12-3 or TRBV12-4 to TRBJ2-5, with D unresolved. Trimming left V 6 bases short and J 4 bases short, with 6 bases between. This CDR3 is 11 amino acids long. The CDR3 DNA is TGTGCCAGCAGCTCAGGAGAGACCCAGTACTTC. Translation gives CASSSGETQYF.

The rearrangement uses TRBV6-2 or TRBV6-3 and TRBJ1-5; D is uncertain. The V end was cut by 5 bases, the J end by 5 bases, with 7 bases between. In germline, CDR1 is MNHEY, CDR2 SVGEGT. This CDR3 spans 12 amino acids. This chain's CDR3 is CASSPSYQPQHF. The CDR3 DNA sequence: TGTGCCAGCAGTCCCTCTTATCAGCCCCAGCATTTT.

This clone came up a few times. This chain connects TRBV28 to TRBJ1-5; D unresolved. Deletions cut 7 bases from V and 7 bases from J, with 14 bases between. There are 13 residues in the CDR3. In germline, CDR1 is MDHEN, CDR2 SYDVKM. CDR3 region: CASTPRWEQPQHF. In nucleotides, the CDR3 is TGTGCCAGCACCCCTAGGTGGGAGCAGCCCCAGCATTTT. Full variable domain (remainder filled in from reference TRBV28 and TRBJ1-5): DVKVTQSSRYLVKRTGEKVFLECVQDMDHENMFWYRQDPGLGLRLIYFSYDVKMKEKGDIPEGYSVSREKKERFSLILESASTNQTSMYLCASTPRWEQPQHFGDGTRLSIL.

The chain links TRBV7-8 to TRBJ2-1; 7 nucleotides match TRBD1. Unmatched junction bases numbered 11, after V lost 3 bases and J lost 3 bases. CDR1 is SGHVS, CDR2 FQNEAQ, per germline. This CDR3 contains 17 residues. The chain's CDR3 is CASSLVGSGTVYNEQFF. CDR3 in DNA: TGTGCCAGCAGCTTGGTAGGATCCGGGACAGTCTACAATGAGCAGTTCTTC.

The chain combines TRBV10-2 with TRBJ2-1; 8 bases fit TRBD2. With 4 bases clipped from V and 1 base from J, the junction kept 6 bases outside the gene matches. CDR3 length: 16 amino acids. Germline V gives CDR1 WSHSY, CDR2 SAAADI. The CDR3 reads CASSVAGGGSYNEQFF. The DNA of the CDR3 is TGCGCCAGCAGTGTCGCGGGGGGCGGATCCTACAATGAGCAGTTCTTC.

This clone appeared a single time. This sequence joins TRBV5-5 and TRBJ2-2; no clear D gene. V was shortened by 3 bases and J by 2 bases, with 11 bases between the two germline ends. Germline V gives CDR1 SGHKS, CDR2 YYEKEE (reference sequence). The CDR3 runs 15 residues. In nucleotides, the CDR3 is TGTGCCAGCAGCTATTTCCTATTTAACACCGGGGAGCTGTTTTTT. Amino acid sequence: CASSYFLFNTGELFF.

This clone was found once. V usage is TRBV6-5 and J usage is TRBJ2-1; a weak D match, TRBD1 (5 bases). Between the trimmed V and J ends, which lost 7 bases and 0 bases, there was a span of 13 bases. This CDR3 spans 15 amino acids. Germline V gene data show CDR1 as MNHEY and CDR2 as SVGAGI. CDR3 sequence (DNA): TGTGCCAGCATGATGACAGTTGACTCCTACAATGAGCAGTTCTTC. Amino acid sequence: CASMMTVDSYNEQFF.

This chain uses TRBV10-3 with TRBJ2-3, with 8 nucleotides matching TRBD1. The germline CDR1 and CDR2 sequences are ENHRY and SYGVKD. The V segment lost 11 bases and the J segment 1 base; nucleotides outside the gene matches: 8. The CDR3 totals 14 residues. As DNA, the CDR3 is TGTGCCGTACAGGGGGTTCCGGGCACAGATACGCAGTATTTT. Translating it yields CAVQGVPGTDTQYF.

The V call is TRBV5-1, the J call TRBJ1-1; 10 nucleotides line up with TRBD1. The CDR3 has 17 amino acids. The V gene's germline CDR1 is SGHRS and CDR2 YFSETQ. Trimming at V came to 4 bases and at J to 3 bases, leaving 12 bases not matched to a gene. The CDR3 DNA sequence: TGCGCCAGCAGCCTGAGACCGGGACAGGGGAAGGACACTGAAGCTTTCTTT. This codes for CASSLRPGQGKDTEAFF. The complete variable domain, with remaining parts taken from reference TRBV5-1 and TRBJ1-1, reads KAGVTQTPRYLIKTRGQQVTLSCSPISGHRSVSWYQQTPGQGLQFLFEYFSETQRNKGNFPGRFSGRQFSNSRSEMNVSTLELGDSALYLCASSLRPGQGKDTEAFFGQGTRLTVV.

The chain is built from TRBV9 and TRBJ2-3, with TRBD2 identical over 7 bases. The CDR3 length is 16 residues. Trimming cost V 2 bases and J 0 bases; bases outside gene matches: 6. Looked up from germline, CDR1 is SGDLS and CDR2 is YYNGEE. CDR3 protein: CASSVGLAVSTDTQYF. The CDR3 DNA reads as TGTGCCAGCAGCGTCGGCCTAGCGGTAAGCACAGATACGCAGTATTTT.

The chain joins TRBV5-5 to TRBJ2-1; TRBD2 matches 10 bases. V was clipped by 3 bases and J by 4 bases; unmatched bases: 4. The CDR3 totals 15 residues. CDR1 is SGHKS, CDR2 YYEKEE, per germline (reference sequence). Written as DNA, the CDR3 is TGTGCCAGCAGCTCACTAGCGGGGCCTTACAATGAGCAGTTCTTC. Translation gives CASSSLAGPYNEQFF.